These T cell receptor beta chains were read from a single sample in a study of cytomegalovirus exposure and HLA in healthy donors. Assay: immunoSEQ multiplex PCR; the TCRdb copy retains only in-frame clones and omits some. The sample has more than 85,000 clones, 60% to 70% seen once. Sequences were obtained from PBMCs. These receptor sequences come from a woman younger than 45 in good health and CMV-seronegative. The CDR3 runs from the conserved cysteine through the conserved F or W. Fields, in order: J gene, V gene, clone size, CDR3 protein. The size of a clone is reported for some rows only, either as once, few or many, or as a class for expanded clones.

J: TRBJ2-7; V: TRBV11-2; size: once; CDR3: CASQAGTSASPEQYF
J: TRBJ1-1; V: TRBV6-6; size: .; CDR3: CASSYYPDREAFF
J: TRBJ2-7; V: TRBV5-4; size: .; CDR3: CASSFDRSYEQYF
J: TRBJ2-6; V: TRBV5-1; size: few; CDR3: CASSLTGSGANVLTF
J: TRBJ2-3; V: TRBV4-1; size: .; CDR3: CASRETGSDTQYF
J: TRBJ1-6; V: TRBV4-1; size: .; CDR3: CASVPDPLGSPLHF
J: TRBJ1-1; V: TRBV10-3; size: .; CDR3: CAISEPGTDTEAFF
J: TRBJ2-7; V: TRBV4-3; size: .; CDR3: CASSQESGSTYEQYF
J: TRBJ1-5; V: TRBV27; size: few; CDR3: CASSWDREQPQHF
J: TRBJ2-7; V: TRBV28; size: few; CDR3: CASSEQGSSGVYEQYF
J: TRBJ2-1; V: TRBV5-1; size: medium-sized; CDR3: CASSLLAGTNNEQFF
J: TRBJ1-2; V: TRBV10-3; size: few; CDR3: CAISGNQEGYTF
J: TRBJ1-4; V: TRBV4-2; size: once; CDR3: CASSPRPWQGHNEKLFF
J: TRBJ2-7; V: TRBV4-3; size: .; CDR3: CASSQDVTGALPRQYF
J: TRBJ1-5; V: TRBV19; size: .; CDR3: CASSIFRRDQPQHF
J: TRBJ1-1; V: TRBV18; size: .; CDR3: CASSRSSMNTEAFF
J: TRBJ2-1; V: TRBV21-1; size: .; CDR3: CASSTTSGDYNEQFF
J: TRBJ2-3; V: TRBV4-1; size: .; CDR3: CASSQGSAGGNTQYF
J: TRBJ1-1; V: TRBV10-3; size: .; CDR3: CAVSESKLEAEAFF
J: TRBJ2-7; V: TRBV9; size: .; CDR3: CASSVLTGQGAGEQYF
J: TRBJ1-2; V: TRBV2; size: few; CDR3: CASSGDRGIRGGYTF
J: TRBJ1-2; V: TRBV19; size: .; CDR3: CASSRGQGGYTF
J: TRBJ2-7; V: TRBV25-1; size: .; CDR3: CASWDRAAYEQYF
J: TRBJ1-2; V: TRBV7-2; size: .; CDR3: CASSLNSGGAAGYTF
J: TRBJ2-7; V: TRBV6-6; size: .; CDR3: CASSLYEQYF
J: TRBJ1-2; V: TRBV2; size: .; CDR3: CASGGGPDYGYTF
J: TRBJ1-2; V: TRBV5-1; size: .; CDR3: CASTEGGTHSRYTF
J: TRBJ2-1; V: TRBV6-5; size: many; CDR3: CASSYDEDNEQFF
J: TRBJ1-1; V: TRBV29-1; size: .; CDR3: CSVPTASNTEAFF
J: TRBJ2-5; V: TRBV5-6; size: .; CDR3: CASSYVEKGRRETRYF
J: TRBJ2-2; V: TRBV5-4; size: .; CDR3: CASSLFSFAGTGGLFF
J: TRBJ2-2; V: TRBV6-1; size: few; CDR3: CASGPYTGELFF
J: TRBJ2-5; V: TRBV19; size: few; CDR3: CASSMKAGEETQYF
J: TRBJ1-1; V: TRBV27; size: .; CDR3: CASRRQGAYTEAFF
J: TRBJ2-2; V: TRBV2; size: .; CDR3: CAGNRLTGGNGELFF
J: TRBJ1-2; V: TRBV10-3; size: .; CDR3: CAISGEVASGYTF
J: TRBJ1-1; V: TRBV29-1; size: .; CDR3: CSVERGRNTEAFF
J: TRBJ1-5; V: TRBV2; size: .; CDR3: CASRAFNQPQHF
J: TRBJ2-1; V: TRBV5-8; size: .; CDR3: CASSLSMGLAGLNEQFF
J: TRBJ2-1; V: TRBV19; size: .; CDR3: CASSTTSGRLNEQFF
J: TRBJ1-1; V: TRBV10-3; size: .; CDR3: CAISESGRGNTEAFF
J: TRBJ2-7; V: TRBV6-5; size: many; CDR3: CASSSDSTYEQYF
J: TRBJ2-1; V: TRBV28; size: .; CDR3: CASRDSGRPNEQFF
J: TRBJ1-5; V: TRBV5-6; size: .; CDR3: CASSFANRGRQPQHF
J: TRBJ2-1; V: TRBV7-9; size: .; CDR3: CASSLGRGLLFAEQFF
J: TRBJ1-1; V: TRBV6-1; size: .; CDR3: CASNLDRAYTEAFF
J: TRBJ2-7; V: TRBV7-2; size: once; CDR3: CASSLEAGAGYEQYF
J: TRBJ2-2; V: TRBV11-2; size: few; CDR3: CASRERGLRGGELFF